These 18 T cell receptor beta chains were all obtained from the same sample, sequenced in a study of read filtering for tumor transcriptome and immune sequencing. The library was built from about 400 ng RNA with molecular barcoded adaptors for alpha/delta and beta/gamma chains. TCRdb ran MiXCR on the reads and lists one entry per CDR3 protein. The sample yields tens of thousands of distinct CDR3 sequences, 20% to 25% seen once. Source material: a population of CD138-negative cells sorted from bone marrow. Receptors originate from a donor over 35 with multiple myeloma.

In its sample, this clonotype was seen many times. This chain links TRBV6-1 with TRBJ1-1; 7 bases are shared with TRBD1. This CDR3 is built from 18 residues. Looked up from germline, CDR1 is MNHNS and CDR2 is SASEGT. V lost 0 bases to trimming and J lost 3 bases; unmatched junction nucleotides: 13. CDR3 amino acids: CASSEAQGGRGRDTEAFF. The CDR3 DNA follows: TGTGCCAGCAGTGAAGCCCAAGGGGGTAGGGGGCGAGACACTGAAGCTTTCTTT.

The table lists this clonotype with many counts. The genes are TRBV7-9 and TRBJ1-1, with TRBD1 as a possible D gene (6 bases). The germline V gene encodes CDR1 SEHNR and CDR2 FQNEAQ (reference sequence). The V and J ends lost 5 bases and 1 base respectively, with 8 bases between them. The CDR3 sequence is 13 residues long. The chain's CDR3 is CASSLTGNTEAFF. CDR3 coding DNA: TGTGCCAGCAGCCTGACAGGGAACACTGAAGCTTTCTTT.

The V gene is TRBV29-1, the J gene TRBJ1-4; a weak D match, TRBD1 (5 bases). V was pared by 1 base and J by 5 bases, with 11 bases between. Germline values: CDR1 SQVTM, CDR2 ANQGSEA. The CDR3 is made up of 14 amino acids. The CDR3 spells CSVEGDGRNEKLFF. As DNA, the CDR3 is TGCAGCGTTGAAGGGGACGGACGGAATGAAAAACTGTTTTTT. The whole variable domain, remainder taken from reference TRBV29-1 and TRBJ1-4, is SAVISQKPSRDICQRGTSLTIQCQVDSQVTMMFWYRQQPGQSLTLIATANQGSEATYESGFVIDKFPISRPNLTFSTLTVSNMSPEDSSIYLCSVEGDGRNEKLFFGSGTQLSVL.

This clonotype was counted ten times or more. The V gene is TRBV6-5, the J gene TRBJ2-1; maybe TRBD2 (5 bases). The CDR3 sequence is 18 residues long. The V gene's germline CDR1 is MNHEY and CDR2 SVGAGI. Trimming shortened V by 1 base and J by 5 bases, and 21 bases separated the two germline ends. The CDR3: CASSYFSPGVSVDNEQFF. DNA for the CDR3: TGTGCCAGCAGTTACTTCTCCCCCGGGGTTAGCGTAGACAATGAGCAGTTCTTC.

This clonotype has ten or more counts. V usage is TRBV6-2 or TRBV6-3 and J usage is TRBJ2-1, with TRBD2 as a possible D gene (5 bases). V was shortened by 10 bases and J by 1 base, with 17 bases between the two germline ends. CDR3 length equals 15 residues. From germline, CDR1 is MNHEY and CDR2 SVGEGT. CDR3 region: CATQPGWGSYNEQFF. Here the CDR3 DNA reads TGTGCCACCCAACCGGGGTGGGGATCCTACAATGAGCAGTTCTTC.

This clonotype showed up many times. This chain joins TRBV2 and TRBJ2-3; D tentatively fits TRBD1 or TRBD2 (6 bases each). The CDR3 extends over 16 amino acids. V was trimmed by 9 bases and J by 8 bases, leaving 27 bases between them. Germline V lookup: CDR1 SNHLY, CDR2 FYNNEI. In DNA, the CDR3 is TGTGCCAGTAGGACAGACCGGCCTCTAGCGAGGGTTACGCAGTATTTT. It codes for CASRTDRPLARVTQYF.

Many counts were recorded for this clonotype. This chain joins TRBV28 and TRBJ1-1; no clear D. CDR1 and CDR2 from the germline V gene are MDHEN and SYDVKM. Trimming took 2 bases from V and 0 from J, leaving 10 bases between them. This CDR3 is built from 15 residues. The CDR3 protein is CASSLNSELNTEAFF. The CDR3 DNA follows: TGTGCCAGCAGTTTAAACAGTGAATTGAACACTGAAGCTTTCTTT. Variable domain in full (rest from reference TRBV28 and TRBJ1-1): DVKVTQSSRYLVKRTGEKVFLECVQDMDHENMFWYRQDPGLGLRLIYFSYDVKMKEKGDIPEGYSVSREKKERFSLILESASTNQTSMYLCASSLNSELNTEAFFGQGTRLTVV.

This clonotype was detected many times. The DNA of the CDR3 is TGCAGCGTTGGAGGAGCGGGAATCTACGAGCAGTACTTC. Translating it yields CSVGGAGIYEQYF. V is TRBV29-1 and J is TRBJ2-7; 7 nucleotides align to TRBD2. The germline V gene has CDR1 SQVTM and CDR2 ANQGSEA. V lost 4 bases, J lost 3 bases, and 6 bases stayed unmatched. CDR3 length: 13 amino acids.

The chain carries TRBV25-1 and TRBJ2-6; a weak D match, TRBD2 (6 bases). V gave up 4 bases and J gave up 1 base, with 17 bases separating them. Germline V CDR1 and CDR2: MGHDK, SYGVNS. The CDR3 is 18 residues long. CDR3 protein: CASSATAGSGSGANVLTF. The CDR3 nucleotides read TGTGCCAGCAGTGCTACAGCGGGCTCCGGTTCTGGGGCCAACGTCCTGACTTTC.

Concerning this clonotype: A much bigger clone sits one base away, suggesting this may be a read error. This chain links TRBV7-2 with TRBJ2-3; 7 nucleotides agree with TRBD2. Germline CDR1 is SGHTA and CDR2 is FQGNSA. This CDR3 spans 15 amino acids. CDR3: CASSLRGRVTATQYF. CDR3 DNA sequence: TGTGCCAGCAGCTTACGGGGGAGGGTTACAGCTACGCAGTATTTT.

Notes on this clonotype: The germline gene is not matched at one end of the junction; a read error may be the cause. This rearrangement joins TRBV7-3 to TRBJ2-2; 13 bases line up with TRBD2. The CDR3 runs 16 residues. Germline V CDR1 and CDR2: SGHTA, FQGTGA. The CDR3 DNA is TGTGCCAGCAGCCCCCGGACTAGCGGGAGTGTCGGGGAGCTGCTTTTT. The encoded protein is CASSPRTSGSVGELLF. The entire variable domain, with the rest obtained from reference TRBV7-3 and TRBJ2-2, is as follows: GAGVSQTPSNKVTEKGKYVELRCDPISGHTALYWYRQSLGQGPEFLIYFQGTGAADDSGLPNDRFFAVRPEGSVSTLKIQRTERGDSAVYLCASSPRTSGSVGELLFGEGSRLTVL.

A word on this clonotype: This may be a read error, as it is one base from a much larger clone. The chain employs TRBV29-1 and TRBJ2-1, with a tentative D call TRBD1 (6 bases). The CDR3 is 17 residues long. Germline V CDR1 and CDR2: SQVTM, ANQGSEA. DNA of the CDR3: TGCGGCGTTGAGGGAAGGGGGAGCCGAAGCTCCTACAATGAGCAGTTCTTC. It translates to CGVEGRGSRSSYNEQFF.

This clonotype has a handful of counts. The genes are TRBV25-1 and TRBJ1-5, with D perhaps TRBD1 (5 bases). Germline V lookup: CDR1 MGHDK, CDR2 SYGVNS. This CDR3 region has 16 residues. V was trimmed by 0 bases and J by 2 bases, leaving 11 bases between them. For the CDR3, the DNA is TGTGCCAGCAGTGAATACGGGGGTACGGGCAATCAGCCCCAGCATTTT. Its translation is CASSEYGGTGNQPQHF.

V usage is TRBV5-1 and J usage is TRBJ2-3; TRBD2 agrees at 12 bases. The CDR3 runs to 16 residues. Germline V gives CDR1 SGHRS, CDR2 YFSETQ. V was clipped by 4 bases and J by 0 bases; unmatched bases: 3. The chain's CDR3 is CASSPGTSGSTDTQYF. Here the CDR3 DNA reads TGCGCCAGCAGCCCAGGGACTAGCGGGAGCACAGATACGCAGTATTTT.

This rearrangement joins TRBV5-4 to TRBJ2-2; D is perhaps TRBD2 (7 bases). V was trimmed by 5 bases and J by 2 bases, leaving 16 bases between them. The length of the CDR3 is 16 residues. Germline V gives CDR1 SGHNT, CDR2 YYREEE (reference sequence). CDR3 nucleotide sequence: TGTGCCAGCAGTAAATCCGGGGGGACAAACACCGGGGAGCTGTTTTTT. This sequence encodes CASSKSGGTNTGELFF.

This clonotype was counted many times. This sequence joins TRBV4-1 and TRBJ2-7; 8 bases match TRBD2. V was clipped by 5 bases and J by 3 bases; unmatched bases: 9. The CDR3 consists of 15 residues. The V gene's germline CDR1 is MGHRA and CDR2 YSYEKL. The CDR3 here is CASSATSGRNYEQYF. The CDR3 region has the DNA TGCGCCAGCAGCGCAACTAGCGGAAGGAACTACGAGCAGTACTTC.

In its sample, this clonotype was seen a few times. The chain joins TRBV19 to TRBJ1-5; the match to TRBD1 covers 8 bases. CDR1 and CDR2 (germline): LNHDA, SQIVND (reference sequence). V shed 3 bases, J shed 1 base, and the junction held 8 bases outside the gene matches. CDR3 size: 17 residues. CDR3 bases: TGTGCCAGTAGTATGGGCCCAACAGGGGGAAGCAATCAGCCCCAGCATTTT. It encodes CASSMGPTGGSNQPQHF. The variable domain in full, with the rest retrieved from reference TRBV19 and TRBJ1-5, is DGGITQSPKYLFRKEGQNVTLSCEQNLNHDAMYWYRQDPGQGLRLIYYSQIVNDFQKGDIAEGYSVSREKKESFPLTVTSAQKNPTAFYLCASSMGPTGGSNQPQHFGDGTRLSIL.

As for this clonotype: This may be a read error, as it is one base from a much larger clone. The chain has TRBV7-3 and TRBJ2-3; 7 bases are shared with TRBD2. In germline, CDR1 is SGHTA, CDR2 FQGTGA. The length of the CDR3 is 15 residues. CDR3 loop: CAISFASGSTDTQYF. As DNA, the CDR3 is TGTGCCATCAGCTTCGCTAGCGGAAGCACAGATACGCAGTATTTT.